This is a list of T cell receptor beta chains from one sample in a study of cytomegalovirus exposure and HLA in healthy donors. Generated by immunoSEQ multiplex PCR, the TCRdb table keeps only in-frame clones and is missing some. The sample comprises some 180,000 clones, about 69% of which are singletons, and 2.9% rests with the top ten. The material sequenced was PBMCs. The source of these receptors is a male donor in good health and CMV-seronegative. Each CDR3 is given with its conserved first and last residue. D genes are given only for firm matches. Some rows mark clone size as missing; the rest say once, few, many or name a class of expanded clone.

size,J,D,V,CDR3,DNA
NA,TRBJ1-6,NA,TRBV4-2,CASSPAGNSPLHF,TGTGCCAGCAGTCCCGCAGGGAATTCACCCCTCCACTTT
NA,TRBJ1-3,NA,TRBV25-1,CASSPAGSSGNTIYF,TGTGCCAGCAGTCCCGCAGGCTCCTCTGGAAACACCATATATTTT
NA,TRBJ2-5,NA,TRBV11-2,CASSLDRGRETQYF,TGTGCCAGCAGCTTAGATCGGGGGAGGGAGACCCAGTACTTC
NA,TRBJ2-3,TRBD2,TRBV4-1,CASSQYSGGSTDTQYF,TGCGCCAGCAGCCAATACAGCGGGGGGAGCACAGATACGCAGTATTTT
NA,TRBJ2-7,NA,TRBV5-1,CASSPLGYRAHEQYF,TGCGCCAGCAGCCCACTCGGATACAGGGCCCACGAGCAGTACTTC
NA,TRBJ1-6,NA,TRBV30,CAWTPGGSTSPLHF,TGTGCCTGGACCCCTGGAGGGAGTACTTCACCCCTCCACTTT
NA,TRBJ2-7,NA,TRBV18,CASSPPGQGSYYEQYF,TGTGCCAGCTCACCACCGGGGCAGGGTAGTTACTACGAGCAGTACTTC
NA,TRBJ2-5,NA,TRBV18,CASSPRDSSGQYF,TGTGCCAGCTCACCACGAGACTCATCTGGGCAGTACTTC
NA,TRBJ1-1,TRBD1,TRBV15,CATSRGQQNTEAFF,TGTGCCACCAGCAGGGGACAGCAGAACACTGAAGCTTTCTTT
NA,TRBJ1-3,NA,TRBV7-9,CASTDPDRPSGNTIYF,TGTGCCAGCACCGACCCCGACAGGCCCTCTGGAAACACCATATATTTT
NA,TRBJ2-7,TRBD2,TRBV28,CASRPSGKRYEQYF,TGTGCCAGCAGGCCTAGCGGGAAGCGCTACGAGCAGTACTTC
NA,TRBJ2-2,NA,TRBV7-3,CASRGPSTGELFF,TGTGCCAGCCGCGGGCCGTCCACCGGGGAGCTGTTTTTT
NA,TRBJ2-6,TRBD1,TRBV10-3,CAIAPRTGKSSTGANVLTF,TGTGCCATCGCCCCCCGGACAGGAAAATCTTCGACAGGGGCCAACGTCCTGACTTTC
NA,TRBJ1-5,NA,TRBV7-8,CASSLKGQGSHQPQHF,TGTGCCAGCAGCTTAAAGGGCCAGGGAAGCCATCAGCCCCAGCATTTT
NA,TRBJ1-5,NA,TRBV29-1,CSVQEVGNQPQHF,TGCAGCGTTCAGGAGGTGGGAAATCAGCCCCAGCATTTT
NA,TRBJ2-1,NA,TRBV6-6,CASTLAPINEQFF,TGTGCCAGCACCCTAGCGCCAATCAATGAGCAGTTCTTC
NA,TRBJ2-3,TRBD2,TRBV9,CASSTHPGTSGASTDTQYF,TGTGCCAGCAGCACCCACCCCGGGACTAGCGGGGCCAGCACAGATACGCAGTATTTT
NA,TRBJ2-3,NA,TRBV6-6,CASSYSRADTQYF,TGTGCCAGCAGTTACTCCAGGGCAGATACGCAGTATTTT
NA,TRBJ2-5,NA,TRBV2,CASSARLGETQYF,TGTGCCAGCAGCGCGCGACTAGGAGAGACCCAGTACTTC
NA,TRBJ2-1,TRBD2,TRBV18,CASSPAGTSGDNEQFF,TGTGCCAGCTCACCGGCCGGGACTAGCGGGGACAATGAGCAGTTCTTC
NA,TRBJ2-3,TRBD2,TRBV15,CATSRDLLLAGDEDTQYF,TGTGCCACCAGCAGAGATCTTTTATTAGCGGGAGACGAAGATACGCAGTATTTT
NA,TRBJ1-2,NA,TRBV14,CASSQDADYGYTF,TGTGCCAGCAGCCAAGATGCAGACTATGGCTACACCTTC
NA,TRBJ2-2,TRBD1,TRBV30,CAWDPGQGALGTGELFF,TGTGCCTGGGATCCGGGACAGGGGGCTTTGGGCACCGGGGAGCTGTTTTTT
NA,TRBJ1-3,NA,TRBV15,CATSRDKGTGNTIYF,TGTGCCACCAGCAGAGATAAGGGGACTGGAAACACCATATATTTT
few,TRBJ2-1,TRBD2,TRBV2,CASSPRTSGSGEQFF,TGTGCCAGCAGTCCTAGGACTAGCGGGAGTGGCGAGCAGTTCTTC
NA,TRBJ1-5,NA,TRBV6-1,CASSEAVQQPQHF,TGTGCCAGCAGTGAAGCGGTACAACAGCCCCAGCATTTT
once,TRBJ1-1,NA,TRBV7-2,CASSFKTDLNTEAFF,TGTGCCAGCAGCTTTAAGACAGATTTGAACACTGAAGCTTTCTTT
NA,TRBJ1-1,NA,TRBV4-3,CASSQSPVTEAFF,TGCGCCAGCAGCCAATCCCCTGTCACTGAAGCTTTCTTT
NA,TRBJ2-1,NA,TRBV5-4,CASSPAEGAGDEQFF,TGTGCCAGCAGCCCGGCGGAGGGGGCCGGGGATGAGCAGTTCTTC
NA,TRBJ2-1,NA,TRBV13,CASSFTGDEQFF,TGTGCCAGCAGCTTCACGGGGGATGAGCAGTTCTTC
NA,TRBJ2-7,NA,TRBV6-1,CASRDNSRYEQYF,TGTGCCAGCAGGGATAACAGTCGCTACGAGCAGTACTTC
NA,TRBJ1-5,TRBD1,TRBV5-5,CASSLGTGGEPQHF,TGTGCCAGCAGCTTGGGGACAGGGGGGGAGCCCCAGCATTTT
NA,TRBJ1-2,TRBD1,TRBV28,CASSAPLGQGRRNGYTF,TGTGCCAGCAGTGCCCCACTGGGACAGGGACGAAGGAATGGCTACACCTTC
NA,TRBJ2-3,NA,TRBV5-1,CASSLNDVAVDTQYF,TGCGCCAGCAGCTTGAATGACGTTGCGGTAGATACGCAGTATTTT
NA,TRBJ1-6,NA,TRBV23-1,CASTPRRSPLHF,TGCGCCAGCACCCCTCGGAGGTCACCCCTCCACTTT
NA,TRBJ2-3,TRBD2,TRBV19,CASSWLAGGDTQYF,TGTGCCAGTAGTTGGCTAGCGGGGGGAGATACGCAGTATTTT
NA,TRBJ1-6,NA,TRBV6-6,CASTLDWINSPLHF,TGTGCCAGCACCCTCGACTGGATCAATTCACCCCTCCACTTT
NA,TRBJ2-7,NA,TRBV28,CASSLSRQAGLEQYF,TGTGCCAGCAGTTTATCCCGACAGGCGGGCCTCGAGCAGTACTTC
few,TRBJ2-3,NA,TRBV6-4,CASSDSGSAGTQYF,TGTGCCAGCAGTGACTCGGGCAGCGCAGGGACGCAGTATTTT
NA,TRBJ2-7,TRBD2,TRBV11-2,CASSLGLAGRYEQYF,TGTGCCAGCAGCTTAGGACTAGCGGGACGGTACGAGCAGTACTTC
NA,TRBJ1-6,TRBD1,TRBV27,CASSLGGQLYNSPLHF,TGTGCCAGCAGTTTAGGGGGACAGCTGTATAATTCACCCCTCCACTTT
NA,TRBJ1-5,TRBD1,TRBV19,CASTDRGPSNQPQHF,TGTGCCAGTACGGACAGGGGGCCTAGCAATCAGCCCCAGCATTTT
NA,TRBJ2-5,TRBD2,TRBV7-3,CASSPWASGETQYF,TGTGCCAGCAGCCCCTGGGCTAGCGGAGAGACCCAGTACTTC
NA,TRBJ2-2,NA,TRBV9,CASSDPSGTPNTGELFF,TGTGCCAGCAGCGATCCATCCGGGACTCCGAACACCGGGGAGCTGTTTTTT